This TCR beta chain originates from a study of TIL therapy for anti-PD-1-resistant metastatic lung cancer. Sequencing used immunoSEQ v3. Survey-level samples got approximately 2 million read pairs; deep-level samples got about 5-6.5 million. The assay was immunoSEQ multiplex PCR, and TCRdb's table has in-frame clones only and misses some. The profile covers more than 50,000 clones, with 80% to 90% appearing a single time and 2% to 3% taken by the ten largest. General study results and limits: Treatment-naive, never-smoker and oncogene-addicted patients were overrepresented in this highly selected cohort.

Time point defined: pre-treatment sample, taken before nivolumab and TIL therapy. Enrollment ran from October 2017 to January 2020. Germline V gene data show CDR1 as SNHLY and CDR2 as FYNNEI. V lost 7 bases to trimming and J lost 8 bases, with 20 bases between them. The CDR3 spans 14 residues. In regard to this clone: Its antigen is not identified.

The V call is TRBV2, the J call TRBJ1-2, with D perhaps TRBD1 (5 bases). Material: blood, obtained at baseline. The TCR sequence derives from a person aged 25 to 80 with non-small cell lung cancer. CDR3 residues: CASTNGGSQDGYTF. CDR3 bases: TGTGCCAGCACCAACGGGGGTTCCCAAGACGGCTACACCTTC.